This entry concerns a single T cell receptor beta chain. What it binds is unknown. These data are taken from a study of T cell responses to AZD1222 COVID-19 vaccine. General observations from the study: Repertoire sampling was restricted to post-peak T cell response timepoints. Spike-specific TCR breadth and depth were elevated following two AZD1222 doses.

The CDR3 has 14 amino acids. V was pared by 3 bases and J by 1 base, with 8 bases between. Germline CDR1 reads SGHRS; CDR2 reads YFSETQ. The data were produced by immunoSEQ multiplex PCR, yet TCRdb's version contains in-frame clones alone and is incomplete. In the table there are about 160,000 clones, about 90% of which are singletons. The chain employs TRBV5-1 and TRBJ1-5; D is perhaps TRBD1 (5 bases). The sequencing used peripheral blood, collected on day 0 of MenACWY control vaccination. The TCR originated in an adult in good health. CDR3 sequence reads: CASSWDGSNQPQHF. Written as DNA, the CDR3 is TGCGCCAGCAGCTGGGACGGGAGCAATCAGCCCCAGCATTTT.